The sequence of this TCR beta chain was determined in a study of TIL therapy for anti-PD-1-resistant metastatic lung cancer. Trimming pared 0 bases from V and 4 bases from J, leaving 10 bases between. The CDR3 has 14 residues. CDR1 and CDR2 (germline): SGHRS, YFSETQ. This clone was found a few times. The antigen is undetermined. Whole-study findings and limits: This highly selected cohort may not generalize to typical lung cancer patients.

The libraries were made with immunoSEQ v3. Survey-level samples got around 2.1 million read pairs; deep-level samples got roughly 5-6.5 million. Assay used: immunoSEQ multiplex PCR; TCRdb lists only in-frame clones, some missing. The data hold more than 55,000 clones, with roughly 69% observed a single time. As for time point: pre-treatment sample, taken before nivolumab and TIL therapy. Enrollment ran from late 2017 to early 2020. Sample: blood, taken at baseline. This sequence joins TRBV5-1 and TRBJ1-1; a possible D gene is TRBD1 (5 bases). The sequence was obtained from a person aged 25-85 years with non-small cell lung cancer. Here the CDR3 DNA reads TGCGCCAGCAGCTTGGAGGACACCAGCACTGAAGCTTTCTTT. It codes for CASSLEDTSTEAFF.